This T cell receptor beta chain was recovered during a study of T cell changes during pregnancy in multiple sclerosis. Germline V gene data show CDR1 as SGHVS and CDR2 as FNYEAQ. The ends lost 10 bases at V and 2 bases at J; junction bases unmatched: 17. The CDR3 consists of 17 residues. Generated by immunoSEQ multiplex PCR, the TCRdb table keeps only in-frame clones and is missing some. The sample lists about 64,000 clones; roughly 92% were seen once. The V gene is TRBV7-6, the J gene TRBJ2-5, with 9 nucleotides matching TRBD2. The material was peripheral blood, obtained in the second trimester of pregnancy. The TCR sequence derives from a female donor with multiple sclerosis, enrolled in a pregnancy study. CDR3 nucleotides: TGTGCCATCGGTGGGCGGGAGGGAACTGGACCACAAGAGACCCAGTACTTC. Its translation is CAIGGREGTGPQETQYF.